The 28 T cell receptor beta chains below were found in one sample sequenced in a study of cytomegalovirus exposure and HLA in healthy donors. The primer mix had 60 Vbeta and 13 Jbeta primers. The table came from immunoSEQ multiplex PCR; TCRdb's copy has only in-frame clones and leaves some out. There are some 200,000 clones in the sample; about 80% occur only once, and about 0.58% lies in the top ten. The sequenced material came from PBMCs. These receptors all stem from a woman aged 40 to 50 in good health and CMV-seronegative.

The CDR3 spells CASSLFSAGVQSPLHF. The CDR3 DNA follows: TGTGCCAGCAGTTTATTTTCGGCAGGGGTTCAGTCACCCCTCCACTTT. V gene TRBV28 combines with J gene TRBJ1-6, with TRBD1 as a possible D gene (6 bases). V was clipped by 1 base and J by 10 bases, with 17 bases between them. The CDR3 covers 16 residues. Germline V gene lookup returns CDR1 MDHEN and CDR2 SYDVKM.

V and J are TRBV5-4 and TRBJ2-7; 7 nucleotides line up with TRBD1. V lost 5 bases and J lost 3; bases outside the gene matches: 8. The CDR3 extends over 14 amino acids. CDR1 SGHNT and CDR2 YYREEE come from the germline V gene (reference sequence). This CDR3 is CASSFDRARYEQYF. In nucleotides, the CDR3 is TGTGCCAGCAGTTTTGACAGGGCCCGCTACGAGCAGTACTTC.

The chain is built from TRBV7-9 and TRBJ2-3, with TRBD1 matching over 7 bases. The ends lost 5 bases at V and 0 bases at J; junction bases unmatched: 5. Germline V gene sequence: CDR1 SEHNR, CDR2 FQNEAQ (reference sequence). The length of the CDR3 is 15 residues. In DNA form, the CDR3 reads TGTGCCAGCAGCGCCCCGGACAGGAGCACAGATACGCAGTATTTT. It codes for CASSAPDRSTDTQYF.

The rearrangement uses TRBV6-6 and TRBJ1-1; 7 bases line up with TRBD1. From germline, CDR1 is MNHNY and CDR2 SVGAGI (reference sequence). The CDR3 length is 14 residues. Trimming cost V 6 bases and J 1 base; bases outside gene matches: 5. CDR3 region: CASRHGTANTEAFF. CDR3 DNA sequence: TGTGCCAGCAGGCACGGGACAGCGAACACTGAAGCTTTCTTT.

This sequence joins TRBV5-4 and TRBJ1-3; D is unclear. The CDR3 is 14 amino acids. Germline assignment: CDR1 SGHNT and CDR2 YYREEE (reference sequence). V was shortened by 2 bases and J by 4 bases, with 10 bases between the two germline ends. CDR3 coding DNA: TGTGCCAGCAGCTTCGACAAATCCGGAAACACCATATATTTT. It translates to CASSFDKSGNTIYF.

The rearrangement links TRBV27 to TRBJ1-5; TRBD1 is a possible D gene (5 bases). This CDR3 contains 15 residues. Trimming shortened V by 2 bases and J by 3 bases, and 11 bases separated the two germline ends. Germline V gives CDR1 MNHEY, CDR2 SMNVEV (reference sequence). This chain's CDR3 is CASSLAGLFNQPQHF. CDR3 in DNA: TGTGCCAGCAGTTTAGCGGGGCTGTTCAATCAGCCCCAGCATTTT.

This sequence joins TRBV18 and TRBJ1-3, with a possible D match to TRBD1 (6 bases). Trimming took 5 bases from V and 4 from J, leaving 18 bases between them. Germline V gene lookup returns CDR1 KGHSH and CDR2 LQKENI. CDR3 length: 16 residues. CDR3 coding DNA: TGTGCCAGCTCAGCTCTGAATGGACAGTCGGGAAACACCATATATTTT. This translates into CASSALNGQSGNTIYF. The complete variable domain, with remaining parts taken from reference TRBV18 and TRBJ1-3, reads NAGVMQNPRHLVRRRGQEARLRCSPMKGHSHVYWYRQLPEEGLKFMVYLQKENIIDESGMPKERFSAEFPKEGPSILRIQQVVRGDSAAYFCASSALNGQSGNTIYFGEGSWLTVV.

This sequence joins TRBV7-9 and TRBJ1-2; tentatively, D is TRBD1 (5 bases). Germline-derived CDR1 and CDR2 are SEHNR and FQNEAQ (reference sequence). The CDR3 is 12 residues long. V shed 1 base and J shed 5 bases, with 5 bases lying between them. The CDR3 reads CASSLEGYGYTF. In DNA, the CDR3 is TGTGCCAGCAGCTTAGAGGGGTATGGCTACACCTTC.

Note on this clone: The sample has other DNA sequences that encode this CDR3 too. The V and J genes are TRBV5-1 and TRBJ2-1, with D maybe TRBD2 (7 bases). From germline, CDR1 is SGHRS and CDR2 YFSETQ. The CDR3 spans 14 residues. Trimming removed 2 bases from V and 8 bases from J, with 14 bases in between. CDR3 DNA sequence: TGCGCCAGCAGCTTAGGAAGGGGGGGGGATGAGCAGTTCTTC. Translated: CASSLGRGGDEQFF.

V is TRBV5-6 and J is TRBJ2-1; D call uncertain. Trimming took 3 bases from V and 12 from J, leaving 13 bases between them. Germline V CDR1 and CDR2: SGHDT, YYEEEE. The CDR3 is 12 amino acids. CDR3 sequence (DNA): TGTGCCAGCAGCTCCCGGGTACCCGGGCAGTTCTTC. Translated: CASSSRVPGQFF.

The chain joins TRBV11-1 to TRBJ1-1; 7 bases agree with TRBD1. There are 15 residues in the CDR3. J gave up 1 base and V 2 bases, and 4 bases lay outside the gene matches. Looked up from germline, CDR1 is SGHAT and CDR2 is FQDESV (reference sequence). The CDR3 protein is CASSLSGGANTEAFF. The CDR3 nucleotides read TGTGCCAGCAGCTTATCAGGGGGAGCGAACACTGAAGCTTTCTTT.

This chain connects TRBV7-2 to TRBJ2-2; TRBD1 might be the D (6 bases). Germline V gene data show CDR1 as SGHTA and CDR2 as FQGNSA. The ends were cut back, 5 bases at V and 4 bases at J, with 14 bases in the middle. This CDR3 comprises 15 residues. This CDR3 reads CASSARQVSTGELFF. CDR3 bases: TGTGCCAGCAGCGCACGACAGGTTTCCACCGGGGAGCTGTTTTTT.

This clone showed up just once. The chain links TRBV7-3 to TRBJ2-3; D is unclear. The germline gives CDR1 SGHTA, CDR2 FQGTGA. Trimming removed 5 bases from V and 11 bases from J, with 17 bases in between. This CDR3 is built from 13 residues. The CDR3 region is CASSALEEIRQYF. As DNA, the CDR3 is TGTGCCAGCAGCGCCCTCGAGGAAATAAGGCAGTATTTT.

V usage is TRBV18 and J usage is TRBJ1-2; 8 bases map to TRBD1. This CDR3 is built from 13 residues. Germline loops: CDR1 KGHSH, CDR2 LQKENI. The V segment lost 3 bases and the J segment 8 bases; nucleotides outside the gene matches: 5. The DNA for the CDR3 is TGTGCCAGCTCACCCCAGGGGGCAAGGGGCTACACCTTC. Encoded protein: CASSPQGARGYTF.

The CDR3 spells CASSVAGDTEAFF. The CDR3 DNA is TGTGCCAGCAGCGTAGCAGGGGACACTGAAGCTTTCTTT. V is TRBV9 and J is TRBJ1-1, with D perhaps TRBD1 (6 bases). Trimming stripped 0 bases from V and 3 bases from J, with 6 bases between. The CDR3 totals 13 residues. In germline, CDR1 is SGDLS, CDR2 YYNGEE.

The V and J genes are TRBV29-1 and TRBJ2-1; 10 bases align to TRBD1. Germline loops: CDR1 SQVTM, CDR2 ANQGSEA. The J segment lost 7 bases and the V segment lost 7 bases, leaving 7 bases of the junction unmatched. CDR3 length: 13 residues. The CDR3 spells CSGEGQGPNEQFF. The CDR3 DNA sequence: TGCAGCGGGGAGGGACAGGGGCCAAATGAGCAGTTCTTC.

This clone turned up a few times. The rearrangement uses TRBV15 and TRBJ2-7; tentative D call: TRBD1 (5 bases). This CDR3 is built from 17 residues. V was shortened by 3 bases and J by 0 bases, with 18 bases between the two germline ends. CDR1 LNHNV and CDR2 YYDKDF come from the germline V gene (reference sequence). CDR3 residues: CATSRIYQGSRSYEQYF. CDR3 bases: TGTGCCACCAGCAGGATATACCAGGGATCCCGCTCCTACGAGCAGTACTTC. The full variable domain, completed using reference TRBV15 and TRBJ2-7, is DAMVIQNPRYQVTQFGKPVTLSCSQTLNHNVMYWYQQKSSQAPKLLFHYYDKDFNNEADTPDNFQSRRPNTSFCFLDIRSPGLGDTAMYLCATSRIYQGSRSYEQYFGPGTRLTVT.

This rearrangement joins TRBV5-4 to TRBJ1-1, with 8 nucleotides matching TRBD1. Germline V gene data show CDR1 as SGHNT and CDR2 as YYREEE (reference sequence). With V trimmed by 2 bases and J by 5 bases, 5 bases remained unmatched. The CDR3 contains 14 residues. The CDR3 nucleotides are TGTGCCAGCAGCTTCGGACAGGGAGGGACTGAAGCTTTCTTT. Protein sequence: CASSFGQGGTEAFF.

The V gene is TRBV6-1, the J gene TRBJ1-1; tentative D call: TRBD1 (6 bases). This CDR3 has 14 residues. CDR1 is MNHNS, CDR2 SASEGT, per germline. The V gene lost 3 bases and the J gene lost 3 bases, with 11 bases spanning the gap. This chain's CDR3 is CASSEGGLDTEAFF. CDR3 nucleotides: TGTGCCAGCAGTGAGGGGGGGCTGGACACTGAAGCTTTCTTT.

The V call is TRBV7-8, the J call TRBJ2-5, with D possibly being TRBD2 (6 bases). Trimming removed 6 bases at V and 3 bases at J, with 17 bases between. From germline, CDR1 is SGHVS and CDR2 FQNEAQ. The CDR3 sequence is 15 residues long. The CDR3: CASSSPWTIKETQYF. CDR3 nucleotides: TGTGCCAGCAGTTCCCCCTGGACTATAAAAGAGACCCAGTACTTC.

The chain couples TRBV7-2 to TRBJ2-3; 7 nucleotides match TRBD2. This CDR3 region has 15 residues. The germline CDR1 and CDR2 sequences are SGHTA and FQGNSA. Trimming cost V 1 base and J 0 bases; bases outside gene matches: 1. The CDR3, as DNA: TGTGCCAGCAGCTTAGAGCGGGGTAGCACAGATACGCAGTATTTT. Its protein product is CASSLERGSTDTQYF.

Here the CDR3 reads CASSGGAGLEAFF. The DNA of the CDR3 is TGTGCCAGCAGTGGTGGGGCAGGTTTGGAAGCTTTCTTT. The chain carries TRBV28 and TRBJ1-1; D possibly corresponds to TRBD1 (5 bases). Trimming pared 5 bases from V and 8 bases from J, leaving 15 bases between. CDR1 MDHEN and CDR2 SYDVKM come from the germline V gene. This CDR3 is 13 amino acids long.

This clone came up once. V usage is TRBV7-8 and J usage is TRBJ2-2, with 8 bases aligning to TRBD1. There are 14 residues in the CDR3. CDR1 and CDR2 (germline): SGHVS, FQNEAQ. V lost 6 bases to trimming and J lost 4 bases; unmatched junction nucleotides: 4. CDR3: CASRGTGLTGELFF. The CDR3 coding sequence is TGTGCCAGCAGAGGGACAGGCCTCACCGGGGAGCTGTTTTTT.

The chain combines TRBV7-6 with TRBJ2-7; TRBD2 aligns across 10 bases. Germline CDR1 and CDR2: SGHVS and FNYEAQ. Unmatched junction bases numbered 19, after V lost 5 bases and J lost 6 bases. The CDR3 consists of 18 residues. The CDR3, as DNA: TGTGCCAGCAGCCAACCCCGGGGAGGGCCACTAGCGGGGATCGAGCAGTACTTC. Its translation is CASSQPRGGPLAGIEQYF.

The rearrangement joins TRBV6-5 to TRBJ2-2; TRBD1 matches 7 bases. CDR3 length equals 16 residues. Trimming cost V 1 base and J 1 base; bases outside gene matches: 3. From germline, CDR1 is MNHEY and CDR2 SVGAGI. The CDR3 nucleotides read TGTGCCAGCAGTTACTATGGGACAGTGAACACCGGGGAGCTGTTTTTT. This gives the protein CASSYYGTVNTGELFF.

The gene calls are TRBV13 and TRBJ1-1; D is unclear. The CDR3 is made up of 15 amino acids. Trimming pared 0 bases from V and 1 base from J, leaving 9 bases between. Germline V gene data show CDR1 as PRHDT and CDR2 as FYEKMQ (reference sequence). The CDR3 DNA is TGTGCCAGCAGCTTAGGCCTTCTAGAGAACACTGAAGCTTTCTTT. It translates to CASSLGLLENTEAFF.

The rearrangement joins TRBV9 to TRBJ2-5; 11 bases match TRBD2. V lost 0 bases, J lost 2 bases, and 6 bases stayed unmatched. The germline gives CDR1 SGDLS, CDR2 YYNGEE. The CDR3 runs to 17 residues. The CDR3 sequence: CASSVDLAGGLQETQYF. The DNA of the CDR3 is TGTGCCAGCAGCGTAGATCTAGCGGGGGGACTACAAGAGACCCAGTACTTC. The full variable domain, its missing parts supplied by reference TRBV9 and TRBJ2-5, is DSGVTQTPKHLITATGQRVTLRCSPRSGDLSVYWYQQSLDQGLQFLIQYYNGEERAKGNILERFSAQQFPDLHSELNLSSLELGDSALYFCASSVDLAGGLQETQYFGPGTRLLVL.

The CDR3 nucleotides read TGTGCCAGCAGCTTGAGGACAGGGGGTCAAGGCTACACCTTC. As protein: CASSLRTGGQGYTF. This sequence joins TRBV5-4 and TRBJ1-2, with 10 bases matching TRBD1. CDR1 is SGHNT, CDR2 YYREEE, per germline (reference sequence). The CDR3 contains 14 residues. V dropped 1 base and J dropped 8; count of bases not matched to a gene: 5.